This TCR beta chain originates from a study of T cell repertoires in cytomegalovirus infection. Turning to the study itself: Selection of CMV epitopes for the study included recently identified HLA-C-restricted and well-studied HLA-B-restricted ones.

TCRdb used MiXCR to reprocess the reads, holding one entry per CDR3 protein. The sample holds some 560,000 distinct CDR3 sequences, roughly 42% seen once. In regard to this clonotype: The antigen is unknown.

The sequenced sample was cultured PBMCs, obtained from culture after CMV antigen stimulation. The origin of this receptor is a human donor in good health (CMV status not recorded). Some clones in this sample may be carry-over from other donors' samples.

The CDR3 sequence is CASSPQGGAVFF. The CDR3 DNA follows: TGTGCCAGCAGTCCCCAGGGGGGGGCCGTGTTCTTC. J is TRBJ2-1 and V is TRBV12-3 or TRBV12-4; the D gene could be TRBD1 or TRBD2 (7 bases each). The V gene lost 5 bases and the J gene lost 15 bases, with 17 bases spanning the gap. The CDR3 is 12 amino acids.